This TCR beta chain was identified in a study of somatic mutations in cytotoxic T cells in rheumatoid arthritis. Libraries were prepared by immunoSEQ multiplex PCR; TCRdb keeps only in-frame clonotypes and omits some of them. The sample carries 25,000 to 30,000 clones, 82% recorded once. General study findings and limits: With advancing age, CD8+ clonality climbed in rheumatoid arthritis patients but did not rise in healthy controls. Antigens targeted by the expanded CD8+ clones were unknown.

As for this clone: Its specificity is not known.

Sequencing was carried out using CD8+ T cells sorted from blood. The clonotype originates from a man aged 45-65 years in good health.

The CDR3 nucleotides read TGTGCCAGCAGCCGAGAGCGAGGCACTGAAGCTTTCTTT. Protein sequence: CASSRERGTEAFF. The chain links TRBV7-9 to TRBJ1-1; D ambiguous. Germline V gene sequence: CDR1 SEHNR, CDR2 FQNEAQ (reference sequence). Trimming stripped 5 bases from V and 4 bases from J, with 11 bases between. The CDR3 spans 13 residues.